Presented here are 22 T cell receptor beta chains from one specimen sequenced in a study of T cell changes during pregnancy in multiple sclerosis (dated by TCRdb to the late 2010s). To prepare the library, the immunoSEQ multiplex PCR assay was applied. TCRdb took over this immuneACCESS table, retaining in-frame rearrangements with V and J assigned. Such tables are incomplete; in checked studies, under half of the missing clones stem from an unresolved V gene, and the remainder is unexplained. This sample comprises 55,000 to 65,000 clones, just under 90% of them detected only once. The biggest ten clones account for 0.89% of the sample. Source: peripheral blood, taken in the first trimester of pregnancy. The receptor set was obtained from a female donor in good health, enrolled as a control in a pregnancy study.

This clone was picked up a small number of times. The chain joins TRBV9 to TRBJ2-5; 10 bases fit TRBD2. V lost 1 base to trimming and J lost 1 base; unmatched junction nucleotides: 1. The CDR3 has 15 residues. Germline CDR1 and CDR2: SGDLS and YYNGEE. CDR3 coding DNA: TGTGCCAGCAGCGTAATAGCGGGGGGCCAAGAGACCCAGTACTTC. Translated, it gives CASSVIAGGQETQYF.

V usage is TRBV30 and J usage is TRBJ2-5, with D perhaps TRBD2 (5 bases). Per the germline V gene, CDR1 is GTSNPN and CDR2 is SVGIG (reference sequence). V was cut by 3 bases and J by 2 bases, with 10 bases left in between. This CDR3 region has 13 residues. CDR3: CAWSGMRQETQYF. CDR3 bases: TGTGCCTGGAGCGGGATGAGGCAAGAGACCCAGTACTTC.

This CDR3 is CASRWGEDGNTIYF. DNA of the CDR3: TGTGCCAGCAGATGGGGGGAGGACGGAAACACCATATATTTT. The rearrangement links TRBV6-1 to TRBJ1-3, with D possibly matching TRBD1 (5 bases). This CDR3 is built from 14 residues. CDR1 and CDR2 (germline): MNHNS, SASEGT. V was pared by 6 bases and J by 4 bases, with 13 bases between.

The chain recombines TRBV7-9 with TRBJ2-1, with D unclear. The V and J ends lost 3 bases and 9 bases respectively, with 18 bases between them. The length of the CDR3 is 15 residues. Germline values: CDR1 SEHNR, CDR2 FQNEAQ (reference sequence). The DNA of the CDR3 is TGTGCCAGCAGCTTCGAGCCAATTCTTGCTGTTGAGCAGTTCTTC. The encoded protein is CASSFEPILAVEQFF.

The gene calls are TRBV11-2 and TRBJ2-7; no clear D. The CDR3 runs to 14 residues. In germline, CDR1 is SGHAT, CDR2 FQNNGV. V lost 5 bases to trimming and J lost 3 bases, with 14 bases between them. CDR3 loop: CASSPQIVGYEQYF. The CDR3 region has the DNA TGTGCCAGCAGCCCCCAGATTGTTGGCTACGAGCAGTACTTC.

The DNA of the CDR3 is TGTGCCAGCAGCGCGACAGGGGACCAGCCCCAGCATTTT. Amino acids: CASSATGDQPQHF. V and J are TRBV7-3 and TRBJ1-5; 8 positions agree with TRBD1. Germline loops: CDR1 SGHTA, CDR2 FQGTGA. With 5 bases clipped from V and 7 bases from J, the junction kept 4 bases outside the gene matches. The CDR3 is made up of 13 amino acids.

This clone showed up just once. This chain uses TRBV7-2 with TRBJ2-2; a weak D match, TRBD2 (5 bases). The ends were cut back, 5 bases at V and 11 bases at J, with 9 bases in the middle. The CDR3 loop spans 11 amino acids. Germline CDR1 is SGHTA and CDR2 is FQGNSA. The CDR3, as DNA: TGTGCCAGCAGCCCCGGACTCGAGCTGTTTTTT. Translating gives CASSPGLELFF.

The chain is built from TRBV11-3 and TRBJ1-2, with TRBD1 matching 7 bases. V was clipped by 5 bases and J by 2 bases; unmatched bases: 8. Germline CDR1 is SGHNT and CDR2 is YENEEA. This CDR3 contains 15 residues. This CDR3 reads CASSPTGTVNYGYTF. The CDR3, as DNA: TGTGCCAGCAGCCCAACAGGGACAGTCAACTATGGCTACACCTTC.

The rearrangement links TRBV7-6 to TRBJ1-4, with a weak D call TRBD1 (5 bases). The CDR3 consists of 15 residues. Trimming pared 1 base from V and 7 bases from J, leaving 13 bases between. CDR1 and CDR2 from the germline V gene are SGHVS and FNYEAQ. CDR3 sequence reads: CASSLGTQGGEKLFF. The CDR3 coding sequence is TGTGCCAGCAGCTTAGGAACCCAGGGCGGTGAAAAACTGTTTTTT.

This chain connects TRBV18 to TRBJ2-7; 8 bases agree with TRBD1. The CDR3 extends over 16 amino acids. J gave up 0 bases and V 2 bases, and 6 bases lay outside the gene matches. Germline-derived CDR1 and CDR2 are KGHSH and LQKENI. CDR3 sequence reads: CASSPRKGQVSYEQYF. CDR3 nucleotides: TGTGCCAGCTCACCAAGGAAGGGACAGGTCTCCTACGAGCAGTACTTC.

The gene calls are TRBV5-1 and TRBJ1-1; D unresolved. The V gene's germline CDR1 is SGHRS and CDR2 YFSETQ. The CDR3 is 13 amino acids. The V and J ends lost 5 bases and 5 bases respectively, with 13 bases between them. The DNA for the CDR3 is TGCGCCAGCAGTTCTGAGGGTGGGACTGAAGCTTTCTTT. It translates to CASSSEGGTEAFF.

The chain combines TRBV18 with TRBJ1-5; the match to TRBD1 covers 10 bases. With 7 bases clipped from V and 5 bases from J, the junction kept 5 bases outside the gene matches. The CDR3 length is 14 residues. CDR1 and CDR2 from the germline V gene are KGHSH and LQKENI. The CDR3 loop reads CASCPGQGYQPQHF. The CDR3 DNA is TGTGCCAGCTGTCCGGGACAGGGGTATCAGCCCCAGCATTTT.

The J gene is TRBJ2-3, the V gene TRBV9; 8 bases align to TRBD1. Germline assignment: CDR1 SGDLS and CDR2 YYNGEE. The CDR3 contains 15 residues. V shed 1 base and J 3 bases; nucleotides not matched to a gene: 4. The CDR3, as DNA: TGTGCCAGCAGCGTACGGCAGGGGGCGACAGATACGCAGTATTTT. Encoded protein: CASSVRQGATDTQYF.

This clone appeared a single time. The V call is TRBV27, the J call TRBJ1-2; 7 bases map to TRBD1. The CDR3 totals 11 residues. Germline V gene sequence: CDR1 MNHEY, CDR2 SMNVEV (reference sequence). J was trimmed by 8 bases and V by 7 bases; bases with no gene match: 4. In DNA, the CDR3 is TGTGCCAGCACAGGGGGGTGGGGCTACACCTTC. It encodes CASTGGWGYTF.

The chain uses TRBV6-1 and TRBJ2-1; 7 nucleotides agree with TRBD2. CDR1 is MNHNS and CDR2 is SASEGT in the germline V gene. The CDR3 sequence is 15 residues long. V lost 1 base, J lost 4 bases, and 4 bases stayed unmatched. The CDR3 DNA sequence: TGTGCCAGCAGTGAAGGCCTAGCGGAATACAATGAGCAGTTCTTC. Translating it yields CASSEGLAEYNEQFF.

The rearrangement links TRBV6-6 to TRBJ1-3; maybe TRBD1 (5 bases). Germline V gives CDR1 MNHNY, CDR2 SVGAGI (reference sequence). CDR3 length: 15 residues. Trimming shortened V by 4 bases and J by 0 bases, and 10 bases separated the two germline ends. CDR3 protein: CASSSEGSSGNTIYF. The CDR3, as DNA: TGTGCCAGCAGTTCGGAGGGGAGCTCTGGAAACACCATATATTTT.

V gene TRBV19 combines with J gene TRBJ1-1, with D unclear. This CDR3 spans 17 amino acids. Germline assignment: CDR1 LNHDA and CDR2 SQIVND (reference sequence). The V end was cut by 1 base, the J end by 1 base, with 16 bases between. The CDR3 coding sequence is TGTGCCAGTAGTATAGGCAGGAGACTAAACTGGAACACTGAAGCTTTCTTT. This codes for CASSIGRRLNWNTEAFF.

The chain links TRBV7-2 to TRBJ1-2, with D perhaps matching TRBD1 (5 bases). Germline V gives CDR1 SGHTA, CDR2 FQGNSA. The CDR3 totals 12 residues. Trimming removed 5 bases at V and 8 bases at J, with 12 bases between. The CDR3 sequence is CASSLLGGGYTF. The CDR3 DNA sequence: TGTGCCAGCAGCCTACTCGGGGGAGGCTACACCTTC.

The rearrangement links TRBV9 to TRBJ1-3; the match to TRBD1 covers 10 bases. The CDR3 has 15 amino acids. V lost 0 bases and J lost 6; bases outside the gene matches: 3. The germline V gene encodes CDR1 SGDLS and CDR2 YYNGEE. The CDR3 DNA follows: TGTGCCAGCAGCGTAGGTGGGACAGGGGCAAACACCATATATTTT. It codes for CASSVGGTGANTIYF.

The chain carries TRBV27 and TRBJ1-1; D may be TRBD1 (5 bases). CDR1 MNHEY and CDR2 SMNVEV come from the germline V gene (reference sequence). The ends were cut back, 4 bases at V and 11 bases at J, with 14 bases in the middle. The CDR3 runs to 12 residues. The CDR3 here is CASSSSGGEAFF. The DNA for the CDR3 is TGTGCCAGCAGTTCCTCTGGAGGGGAGGCTTTCTTT.

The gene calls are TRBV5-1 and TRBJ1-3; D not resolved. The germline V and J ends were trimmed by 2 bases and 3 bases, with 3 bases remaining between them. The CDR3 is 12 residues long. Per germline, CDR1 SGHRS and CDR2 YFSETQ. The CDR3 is CASSLLGNTIYF. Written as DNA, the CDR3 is TGCGCCAGCAGCTTACTTGGAAACACCATATATTTT.

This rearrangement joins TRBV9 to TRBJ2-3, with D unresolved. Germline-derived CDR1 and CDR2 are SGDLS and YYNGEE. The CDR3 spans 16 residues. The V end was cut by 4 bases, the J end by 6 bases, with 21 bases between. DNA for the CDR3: TGTGCCAGCAGCCCCCTGGGCGCAACTGGTGCGGATACGCAGTATTTT. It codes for CASSPLGATGADTQYF.